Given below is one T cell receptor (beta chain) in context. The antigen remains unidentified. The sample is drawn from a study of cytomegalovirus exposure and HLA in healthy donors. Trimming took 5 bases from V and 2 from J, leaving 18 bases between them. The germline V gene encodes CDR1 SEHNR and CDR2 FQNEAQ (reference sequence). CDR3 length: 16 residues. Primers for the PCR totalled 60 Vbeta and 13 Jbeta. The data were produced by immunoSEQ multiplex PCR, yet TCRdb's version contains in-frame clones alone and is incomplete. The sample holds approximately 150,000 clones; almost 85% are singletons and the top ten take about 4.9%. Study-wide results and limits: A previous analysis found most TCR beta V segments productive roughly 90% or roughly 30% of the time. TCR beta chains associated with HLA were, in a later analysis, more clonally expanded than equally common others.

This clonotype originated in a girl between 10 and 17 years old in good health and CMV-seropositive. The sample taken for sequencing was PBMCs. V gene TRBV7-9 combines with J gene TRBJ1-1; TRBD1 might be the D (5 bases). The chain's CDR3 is CASSNVGGEANTEAFF. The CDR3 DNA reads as TGTGCCAGCAGCAATGTGGGGGGAGAGGCTAACACTGAAGCTTTCTTT.